Reported below is one T cell receptor (beta chain). Its antigen is unknown. Other nucleotide sequences in the sample specify the same CDR3. This sample is part of a study of beta chain features in type 1 diabetes. V was clipped by 3 bases and J by 2 bases, with 5 bases between them. The V gene's germline CDR1 is MDHEN and CDR2 SYDVKM. This CDR3 is 13 amino acids long. Reverse transcription of all isolated RNA meant that expressed TCRB transcripts were sequenced. About 4 million reads was the average for naive, central memory and regulatory T cell samples. Sequencing was performed with immunoSEQ multiplex PCR; in TCRdb, only in-frame clones are kept and a portion is missing. The sample carries 900,000 or so clones, around a sixth recorded once. Study-wide results and caveats: Patients with Type 1 diabetes showed moderately but significantly shorter TCRB CDR3s in all four CD4+ subsets. Type 1 diabetes patients had fewer VDJ junction insertions and more deletions.

The sample consisted of naive CD4+ T cells from blood. The genes are TRBV28 and TRBJ1-5, with D unclear. The source is a woman aged 18-35 years in good health. CDR3 sequence: CASSLGRNQPQHF. DNA for the CDR3: TGTGCCAGCAGTTTGGGCCGCAATCAGCCCCAGCATTTT.